Below, one T cell receptor (beta chain) is given with its context. Its specific antigen is unknown. No base-level quality is on record; no much larger clone is a single base apart. CDR1 is given as SGHTA and CDR2 as FQGNSA, both from the germline V gene. From cysteine to phenylalanine, the CDR3 is 14 amino acids long. Kept here is only the CDR3 DNA, which spans 42 bases and is read in frame from base 1. V loses 7 bases, J loses 0 bases, and the germline ends lie 12 bases apart. This sample is part of a study of shared clonotypes between healthy human individuals (TCRdb year 2020). For the wider study: The cohort included three men and two women between 18 and 49 years of age. For each donor, CD4 naive and CD4 memory were each given three plates, CD8 naive was given two plates, and CD8 memory was given one plate. To estimate repertoire size and how much clonotypes are shared between individuals, the study performed deep sequencing of blood TCR repertoires from roughly five healthy adults. To increase sequencing depth and limit assay-specific biases, TCR repertoire library preparation and sequencing were carried out by different laboratories using diverse techniques. Each donor's leukapheresis produced roughly between roughly 0.85 and 10 billion PBMCs.

Using the deep immunoSEQ assay, TCR CDR3 regions were amplified from genomic DNA by multiplex PCR. Extracted genomic DNA from each cell subset was distributed evenly across all wells of several immunoSEQ 96-well plates, and each plate was treated as a replicate. For sorted subsets, 200 ng of genomic DNA, equivalent to around 29,000 T cell genomes, went into each replicate PCR. Purified libraries were quantified with a Qubit 3.0 fluorometer, sized on a Bioanalyzer 2100, and re-quantified with the KAPA Library Quantification kit. Each immunoSEQ 96-well plate was sequenced on its own single-read 150-cycle Illumina NextSeq 550 flow cell. As for the authors' bioinformatics: Because the immunoSEQ output held only junctional sequences and lacked quality scores, the filtering could not match the filtering applied to full-length reads. To assign V/J genes and CDR3, sequences were annotated against IMGT germline references using PyIR, a Python wrapper for IgBLAST v1.9. Reads with weak V/J assignments (E-value above 1e-6), missing CDR3, stop codons, out-of-frame junctions, or ambiguous translated residues were removed. V3J clonotypes were defined by identical inferred V gene, J gene, and CDR3 amino acid sequence. Percentage overlap between repertoires was calculated by dividing the number of shared unique clonotypes by the size of the smaller repertoire. Richness of each repertoire was evaluated using RTK rarefaction, the Chao1 estimator, and Recon v2.1 estimates of unobserved clonotypes. For all TCRbeta clonotypes obtained by the gDNA method from four donors, generation probabilities were computed with OLGA. TCRdb mirrors the immuneACCESS table, restricted to in-frame sequences. Some clones are absent from its copies; in checked studies, under half trace to an unresolved V gene, and the reason for the others is unknown. Clonal size and the V and J genes are those of that table, whereas D and trimming came from the DNA. The sample table records roughly 2.5 million clones; about 92% of these occur just once. The ten biggest clones cover roughly 0.13% of the sample.

The donors were healthy, HIV-negative adults who had no recently reported acute infections or vaccinations. All donors were Caucasian adults living in Nashville, Tennessee, USA. CD4+ T cells were enriched by magnetic negative selection, after which naive cells were positively selected on CD45RA and the negative fraction was taken as the memory subset. Blood was obtained by leukapheresis, after which PBMCs were separated by Ficoll-Histopaque density gradient centrifugation and cryopreserved in liquid nitrogen vapor phase. Analytical flow cytometry was used to check the purity and quantity of every magnetically sorted T cell population. Genomic DNA was isolated from every sorted fraction and measured by UV absorbance on a Nanodrop 2000c. General study outcomes and caveats: Even with the large sequencing depth, rarefaction of the sorted-subset datasets indicated that sequencing was incomplete. Estimated clonotype richness was generally larger for naive than for memory subsets. Because the study included only a small number of donors, the genetic and exposure-history diversity represented was limited. Only blood was sampled, and tissue TCR repertoires likely differ from those in blood. About 4.5% of naive CD4, roughly 3.6% of naive CD8, 2.3% of memory CD4, and around 0.42% of memory CD8 clonotypes were shared across several donors. Compared with non-shared clonotypes, clonotypes shared by all four sorted-subset donors had higher generation probabilities. Pairwise subsampling led to the expectation that sequencing depth would affect the degree of clonotype sharing among donors.

The sequencing input was naive CD4+ T cells sorted from blood. The meaning of the sample's cell subset or site label: CD45RA+ positively selected. The sequence came from a man between 18 and 35 years old in good health. The chain is encoded by TRBV7-2 joined to TRBJ1-1, with the D gene uncertain. CDR3 protein: CASTGWVMNTEAFF. The sequence in DNA is TGTGCCAGCACTGGCTGGGTAATGAACACTGAAGCTTTCTTT.